The 18 T cell receptor beta chains in this list originate from one sample, sequenced in a study of T cell changes during pregnancy in multiple sclerosis. Data came from immunoSEQ multiplex PCR; TCRdb stores just in-frame clones and leaves some out. The sample lists some 44,000 clones; about 85% were seen once. The material sequenced was CD4+ T cells from peripheral blood mononuclear cells, taken after pregnancy. Receptors originate from a female donor with multiple sclerosis, enrolled in a pregnancy study.

This clone was found once. The chain has TRBV19 and TRBJ2-1, with a weak D call TRBD2 (6 bases). CDR1 is LNHDA and CDR2 is SQIVND in the germline V gene (reference sequence). The CDR3 has 15 amino acids. Trimming removed 2 bases from V and 4 bases from J, with 12 bases in between. The CDR3 region has the DNA TGTGCCAGTAGTATAAGGGACTGGATGTACAATGAGCAGTTCTTC. Protein: CASSIRDWMYNEQFF.

J is TRBJ1-1 and V is TRBV19, with TRBD1 matching over 7 bases. Germline V gene sequence: CDR1 LNHDA, CDR2 SQIVND (reference sequence). V shed 4 bases, J shed 3 bases, and the junction held 8 bases outside the gene matches. This CDR3 region has 15 residues. In DNA form, the CDR3 reads TGTGCCAGTAGTAGCTCGAGGGGGCTCCACACTGAAGCTTTCTTT. Translation gives CASSSSRGLHTEAFF.

This chain uses TRBV6-5 with TRBJ1-1, with 8 bases that match TRBD1. With V trimmed by 5 bases and J by 9 bases, 14 bases remained unmatched. CDR1 MNHEY and CDR2 SVGAGI come from the germline V gene. The CDR3 contains 15 residues. As DNA, the CDR3 is TGTGCCAGCAGTCGCGTTCCCGGGACAGGACCTCAAGCTTTCTTT. Residues: CASSRVPGTGPQAFF.

This chain connects TRBV18 to TRBJ2-7, with a possible D match to TRBD2 (6 bases). The CDR3 runs 15 residues. Trimming stripped 8 bases from V and 0 bases from J, with 17 bases between. Germline CDR1 KGHSH, CDR2 LQKENI. The chain's CDR3 is CASPLGGVSSYEQYF. In DNA, the CDR3 is TGTGCCAGCCCACTCGGGGGAGTTAGCTCCTACGAGCAGTACTTC. Full variable domain (rest looked up from reference TRBV18 and TRBJ2-7): NAGVMQNPRHLVRRRGQEARLRCSPMKGHSHVYWYRQLPEEGLKFMVYLQKENIIDESGMPKERFSAEFPKEGPSILRIQQVVRGDSAAYFCASPLGGVSSYEQYFGPGTRLTVT.

The V call is TRBV4-1, the J call TRBJ1-3, with a possible D match to TRBD1 (5 bases). Germline values: CDR1 MGHRA, CDR2 YSYEKL. The CDR3 is made up of 15 amino acids. V was shortened by 4 bases and J by 0 bases, with 10 bases between the two germline ends. This CDR3 reads CASSLRALSGNTIYF. DNA for the CDR3: TGCGCCAGCAGCCTCAGGGCTCTCTCTGGAAACACCATATATTTT.

This clone was observed a single time. The CDR3 DNA sequence: TGTGCCAGCAGGCCCCCACTAGCGTTAGGGGAGACCCAGTACTTC. It yields the protein CASRPPLALGETQYF. The gene calls are TRBV6-6 and TRBJ2-5, with 7 bases matching TRBD2. The germline CDR1 and CDR2 sequences are MNHNY and SVGAGI (reference sequence). J was trimmed by 5 bases and V by 6 bases; bases with no gene match: 12. The CDR3 sequence is 15 residues long.

The V gene is TRBV28, the J gene TRBJ1-5, with 9 positions matching TRBD1. Trimming at V came to 4 bases and at J to 3 bases, leaving 4 bases not matched to a gene. CDR3 length: 15 amino acids. CDR1 MDHEN and CDR2 SYDVKM come from the germline V gene. As DNA, the CDR3 is TGTGCCAGCAGTTACAGGGGGCAGTTCAATCAGCCCCAGCATTTT. It yields the protein CASSYRGQFNQPQHF.

The chain is built from TRBV19 and TRBJ1-5; TRBD1 aligns across 9 bases. The germline gives CDR1 LNHDA, CDR2 SQIVND (reference sequence). The V and J ends lost 4 bases and 8 bases, in that order; junction bases with no gene match: 12. The CDR3 is 16 amino acids. CDR3 sequence: CASSSEGQGGGKPQHF. In DNA, the CDR3 is TGTGCCAGTAGTAGCGAGGGACAGGGAGGCGGGAAGCCCCAGCATTTT.

The CDR3 region is CASKDLWDSGTDLVERPQYF. The CDR3 coding sequence is TGCGCCAGCAAGGACCTTTGGGACAGTGGAACGGATCTGGTAGAAAGACCCCAGTACTTC. V is TRBV10-1 and J is TRBJ2-5; 7 bases map to TRBD1. Germline V CDR1 and CDR2: WNHNN, SYGVQD (reference sequence). J gave up 9 bases and V 7 bases, and 32 bases lay outside the gene matches. The CDR3 totals 20 residues.

This clone has a single count. The chain has TRBV10-3 and TRBJ1-5; 8 bases map to TRBD1. The ends lost 10 bases at V and 7 bases at J; junction bases unmatched: 12. This CDR3 has 14 residues. CDR1 is ENHRY and CDR2 is SYGVKD in the germline V gene. The CDR3 DNA reads as TGTGCCAGCAGAGGGGGACAGGAGGGACAGCCCCAGCATTTT. This sequence encodes CASRGGQEGQPQHF.

The chain employs TRBV2 and TRBJ1-1; no reliable D call. The CDR3 covers 14 residues. Germline V gene lookup returns CDR1 SNHLY and CDR2 FYNNEI. Between the trimmed V and J ends, which lost 10 bases and 4 bases, there was a span of 19 bases. The CDR3 sequence: CATPPRDGSTEAFF. The CDR3 DNA sequence: TGTGCCACCCCCCCCCGGGATGGGAGCACTGAAGCTTTCTTT.

The genes are TRBV27 and TRBJ1-4; 9 nucleotides align to TRBD1. There are 14 residues in the CDR3. The V segment lost 10 bases and the J segment 6 bases; nucleotides outside the gene matches: 9. CDR1 is MNHEY, CDR2 SMNVEV, per germline (reference sequence). Here the CDR3 reads CATAGTGTDEKLFF. CDR3 nucleotides: TGTGCCACCGCCGGGACAGGGACGGATGAAAAACTGTTTTTT.

V and J are TRBV5-1 and TRBJ1-4, with TRBD1 identical over 8 bases. Germline V gene sequence: CDR1 SGHRS, CDR2 YFSETQ. V lost 7 bases, J lost 5 bases, and 7 bases stayed unmatched. The CDR3 sequence is 14 residues long. CDR3: CASWAGTGNEKLFF. In nucleotides, the CDR3 is TGCGCCAGCTGGGCCGGGACAGGCAATGAAAAACTGTTTTTT.

This chain connects TRBV7-9 to TRBJ1-2; D is ambiguous. This CDR3 has 14 residues. V lost 2 bases and J 3 bases, leaving 10 bases between the germline ends. The germline V gene has CDR1 SEHNR and CDR2 FQNEAQ (reference sequence). The DNA for the CDR3 is TGTGCCAGCAGCTTATCCCGGGGTCACTATGGCTACACCTTC. This codes for CASSLSRGHYGYTF.

The chain recombines TRBV7-9 with TRBJ1-2; 8 nucleotides match TRBD1. V dropped 5 bases and J dropped 4; count of bases not matched to a gene: 9. Germline V gives CDR1 SEHNR, CDR2 FQNEAQ (reference sequence). The CDR3 is 15 residues long. The CDR3 DNA is TGTGCCAGCAGCCACCCAGGGGGCCTCGGCTATGGCTACACCTTC. It specifies CASSHPGGLGYGYTF.

This clone was found once. The chain links TRBV2 to TRBJ2-7, with D possibly being TRBD2 (5 bases). Per the germline V gene, CDR1 is SNHLY and CDR2 is FYNNEI. CDR3 length equals 15 residues. V lost 8 bases to trimming and J lost 5 bases, with 22 bases between them. CDR3 sequence: CASEERGPGVDEQYF. In DNA, the CDR3 is TGTGCCAGCGAAGAAAGAGGGCCAGGCGTGGACGAGCAGTACTTC. Using reference TRBV2 and TRBJ2-7 for the parts outside the CDR3, the full variable domain is EPEVTQTPSHQVTQMGQEVILRCVPISNHLYFYWYRQILGQKVEFLVSFYNNEISEKSEIFDDQFSVERPDGSNFTLKIRSTKLEDSAMYFCASEERGPGVDEQYFGPGTRLTVT.

V gene TRBV2 combines with J gene TRBJ1-1; D is unclear. V was pared by 4 bases and J by 3 bases, with 9 bases between. This CDR3 is 13 amino acids long. Germline values: CDR1 SNHLY, CDR2 FYNNEI. CDR3 sequence: CASSGRVDTEAFF. The CDR3 nucleotides read TGTGCCAGCAGTGGGCGGGTTGACACTGAAGCTTTCTTT.

This clone was observed a single time. This rearrangement joins TRBV19 to TRBJ1-1; TRBD1 aligns across 8 bases. Germline V CDR1 and CDR2: LNHDA, SQIVND (reference sequence). The CDR3 consists of 15 residues. The J segment lost 0 bases and the V segment lost 3 bases, leaving 3 bases of the junction unmatched. Here the CDR3 DNA reads TGTGCCAGTAGTATCAACAGGGGGATGAACACTGAAGCTTTCTTT. It specifies CASSINRGMNTEAFF.